This T cell receptor beta chain came from a study of T cell responses to AZD1222 COVID-19 vaccine. Study context: Pooling covered second doses at about 4 or about 12 weeks.

Repertoires were generated with immunoSEQ multiplex PCR, while TCRdb's copy carries only in-frame clones and drops some. The data show 150,000 to 200,000 clones, 80% to 95% seen once. Trimming took 0 bases from V and 2 from J; bases not matched to a gene: 4. The CDR3 has 16 residues. Germline lookup yields CDR1 SGHNT and CDR2 YYREEE (reference sequence). The sequence came from an adult in good health. The chain couples TRBV5-4 to TRBJ2-1; 8 nucleotides agree with TRBD2. Sequenced material: peripheral blood, taken on day 0 of AZD1222 vaccination. For the CDR3, the DNA is TGTGCCAGCAGCTTGGGGGCTAGCGGGCCCTACAATGAGCAGTTCTTC. Its protein is CASSLGASGPYNEQFF.